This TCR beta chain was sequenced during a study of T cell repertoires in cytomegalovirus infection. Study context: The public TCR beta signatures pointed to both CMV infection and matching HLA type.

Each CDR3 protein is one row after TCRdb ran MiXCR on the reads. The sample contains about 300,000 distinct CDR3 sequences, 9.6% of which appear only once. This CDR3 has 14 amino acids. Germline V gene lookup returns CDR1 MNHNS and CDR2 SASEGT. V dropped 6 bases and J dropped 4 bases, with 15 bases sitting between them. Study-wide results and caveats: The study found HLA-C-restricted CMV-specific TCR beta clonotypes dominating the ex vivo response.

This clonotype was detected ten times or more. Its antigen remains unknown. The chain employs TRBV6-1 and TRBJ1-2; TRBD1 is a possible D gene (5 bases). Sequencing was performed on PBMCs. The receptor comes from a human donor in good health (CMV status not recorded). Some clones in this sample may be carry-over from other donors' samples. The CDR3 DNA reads TGTGCCAGCAGAGTCCGAATGGGGCCCTATGGCTACACCTTC. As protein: CASRVRMGPYGYTF.